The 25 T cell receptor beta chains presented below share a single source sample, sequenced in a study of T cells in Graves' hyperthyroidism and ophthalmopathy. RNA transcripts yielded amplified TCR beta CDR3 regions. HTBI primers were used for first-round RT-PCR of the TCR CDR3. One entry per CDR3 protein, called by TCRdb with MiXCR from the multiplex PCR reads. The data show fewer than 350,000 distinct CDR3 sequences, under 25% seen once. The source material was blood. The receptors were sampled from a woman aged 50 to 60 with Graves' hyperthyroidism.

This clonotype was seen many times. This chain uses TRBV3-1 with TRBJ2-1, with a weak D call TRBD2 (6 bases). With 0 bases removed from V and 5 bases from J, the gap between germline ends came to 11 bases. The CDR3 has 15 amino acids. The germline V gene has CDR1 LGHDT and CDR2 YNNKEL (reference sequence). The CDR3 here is CASSQDKLANNEQFF. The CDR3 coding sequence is TGTGCCAGCAGCCAAGATAAACTAGCCAACAATGAGCAGTTCTTC.

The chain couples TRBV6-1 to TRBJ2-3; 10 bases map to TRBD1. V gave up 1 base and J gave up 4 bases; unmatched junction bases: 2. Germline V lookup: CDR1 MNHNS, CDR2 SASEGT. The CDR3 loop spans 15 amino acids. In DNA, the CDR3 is TGTGCCAGCAGTGAAGGACAGGGGGCGGCAGATACGCAGTATTTT. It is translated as CASSEGQGAADTQYF.

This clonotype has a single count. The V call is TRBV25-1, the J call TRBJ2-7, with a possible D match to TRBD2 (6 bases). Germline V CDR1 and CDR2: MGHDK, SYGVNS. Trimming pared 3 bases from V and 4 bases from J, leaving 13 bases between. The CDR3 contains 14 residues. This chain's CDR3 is CASSDSRGRYEQYF. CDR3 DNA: TGTGCCAGCAGTGATTCGCGGGGTAGGTACGAGCAGTACTTC.

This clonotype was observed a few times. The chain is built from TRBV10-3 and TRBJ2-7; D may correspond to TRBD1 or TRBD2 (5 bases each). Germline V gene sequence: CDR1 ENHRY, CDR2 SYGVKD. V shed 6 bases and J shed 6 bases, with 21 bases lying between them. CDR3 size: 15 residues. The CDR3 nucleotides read TGTGCCATCAGAGCCGGGACCCTCGGCGTAGGCGAGCAGTACTTC. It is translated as CAIRAGTLGVGEQYF.

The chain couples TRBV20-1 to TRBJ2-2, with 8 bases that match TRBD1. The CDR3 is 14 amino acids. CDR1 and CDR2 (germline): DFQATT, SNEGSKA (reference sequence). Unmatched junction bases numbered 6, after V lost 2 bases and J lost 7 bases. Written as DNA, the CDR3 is TGCAGTGCTAGACAGGGGGCTCGAGGCGGGGAGCTGTTTTTT. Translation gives CSARQGARGGELFF.

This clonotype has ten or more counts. Here the CDR3 DNA reads TGCAGTGCTCCACGCGGACGGAACACAGATACGCAGTATTTT. Amino acids: CSAPRGRNTDTQYF. The rearrangement joins TRBV20-1 to TRBJ2-3; D ambiguous. In germline, CDR1 is DFQATT, CDR2 SNEGSKA (reference sequence). The CDR3 spans 14 residues. V was trimmed by 5 bases and J by 2 bases, leaving 14 bases between them.

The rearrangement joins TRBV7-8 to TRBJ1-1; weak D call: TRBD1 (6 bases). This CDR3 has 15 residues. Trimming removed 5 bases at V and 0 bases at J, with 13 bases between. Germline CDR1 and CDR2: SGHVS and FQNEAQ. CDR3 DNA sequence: TGTGCCAGCAGCCCCCTAGGGGGAATGAACACTGAAGCTTTCTTT. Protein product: CASSPLGGMNTEAFF.

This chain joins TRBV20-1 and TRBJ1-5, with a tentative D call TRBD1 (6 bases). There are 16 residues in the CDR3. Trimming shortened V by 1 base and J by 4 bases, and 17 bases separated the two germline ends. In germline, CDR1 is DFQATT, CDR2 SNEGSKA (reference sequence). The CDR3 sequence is CSARGGGQHQNQPQHF. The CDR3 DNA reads TGCAGTGCTAGAGGGGGGGGGCAGCATCAAAATCAGCCCCAGCATTTT.

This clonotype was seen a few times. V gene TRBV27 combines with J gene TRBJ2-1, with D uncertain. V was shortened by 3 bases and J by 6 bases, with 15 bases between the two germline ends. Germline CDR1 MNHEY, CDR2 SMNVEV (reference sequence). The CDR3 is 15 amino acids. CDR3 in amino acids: CASSFRASGFNEQFF. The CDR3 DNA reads TGTGCCAGCAGTTTTCGGGCCTCAGGCTTCAATGAGCAGTTCTTC.

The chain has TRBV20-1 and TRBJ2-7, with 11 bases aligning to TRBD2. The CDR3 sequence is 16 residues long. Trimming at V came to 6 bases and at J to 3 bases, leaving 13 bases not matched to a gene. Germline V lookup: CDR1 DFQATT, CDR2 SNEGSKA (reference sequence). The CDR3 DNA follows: TGCAGTGCCGTAGTGGGGGACGGGACTAGCGGCTACGAGCAGTACTTC. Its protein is CSAVVGDGTSGYEQYF.

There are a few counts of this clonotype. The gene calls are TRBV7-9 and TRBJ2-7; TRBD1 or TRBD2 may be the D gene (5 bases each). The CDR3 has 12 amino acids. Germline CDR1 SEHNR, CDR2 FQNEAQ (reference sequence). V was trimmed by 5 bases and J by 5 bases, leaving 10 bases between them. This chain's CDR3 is CASSRWDHEQYF. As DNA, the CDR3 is TGTGCCAGCAGCCGGTGGGACCACGAGCAGTACTTC.

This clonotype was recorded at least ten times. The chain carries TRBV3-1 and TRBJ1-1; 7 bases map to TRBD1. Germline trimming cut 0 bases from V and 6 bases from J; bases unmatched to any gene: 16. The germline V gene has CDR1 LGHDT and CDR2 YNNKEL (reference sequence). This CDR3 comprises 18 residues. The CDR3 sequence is CASSQDSLRRDSRSEAFF. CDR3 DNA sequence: TGTGCCAGCAGCCAAGATTCGCTGCGACGGGACAGTAGGTCTGAAGCTTTCTTT. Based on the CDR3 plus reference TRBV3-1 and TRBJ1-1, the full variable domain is DTAVSQTPKYLVTQMGNDKSIKCEQNLGHDTMYWYKQDSKKFLKIMFSYNNKELIINETVPNRFSPKSPDKAHLNLHINSLELGDSAVYFCASSQDSLRRDSRSEAFFGQGTRLTVV.

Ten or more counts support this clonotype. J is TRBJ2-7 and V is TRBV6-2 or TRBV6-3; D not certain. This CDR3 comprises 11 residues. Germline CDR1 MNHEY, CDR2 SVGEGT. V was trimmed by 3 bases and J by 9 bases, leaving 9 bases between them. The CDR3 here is CASSYWAVQYF. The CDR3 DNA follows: TGTGCCAGCAGTTATTGGGCAGTGCAGTACTTC.

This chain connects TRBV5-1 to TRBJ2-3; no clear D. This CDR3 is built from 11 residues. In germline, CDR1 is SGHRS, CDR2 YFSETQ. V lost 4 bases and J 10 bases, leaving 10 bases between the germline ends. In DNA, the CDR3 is TGCGCCAGCAGCGAACAGCAAGCGCAGTATTTT. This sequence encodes CASSEQQAQYF.

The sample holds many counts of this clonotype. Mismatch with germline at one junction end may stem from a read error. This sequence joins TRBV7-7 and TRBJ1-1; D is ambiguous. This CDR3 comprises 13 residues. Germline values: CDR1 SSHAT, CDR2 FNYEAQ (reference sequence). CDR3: CASSLSMNTEAFF. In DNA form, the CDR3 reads TGTGCTAGCAGCCTATCCATGAACACTGAAGCTTTCTTT.

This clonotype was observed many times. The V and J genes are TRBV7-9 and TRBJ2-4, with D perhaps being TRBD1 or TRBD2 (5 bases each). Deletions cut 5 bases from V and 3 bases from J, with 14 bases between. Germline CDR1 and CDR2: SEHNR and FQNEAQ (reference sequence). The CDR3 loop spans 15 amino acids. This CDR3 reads CASSAAGANKNIQYF. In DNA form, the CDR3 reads TGTGCCAGCAGCGCCGCCGGGGCAAACAAAAACATTCAGTACTTC.

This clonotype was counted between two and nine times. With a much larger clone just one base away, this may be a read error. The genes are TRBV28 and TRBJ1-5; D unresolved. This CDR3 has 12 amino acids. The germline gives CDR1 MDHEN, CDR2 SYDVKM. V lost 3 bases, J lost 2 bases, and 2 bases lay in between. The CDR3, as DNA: TGTGCCAGCAGTTTCCGCAATCAGCCCCAGCATTTT. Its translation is CASSFRNQPQHF.

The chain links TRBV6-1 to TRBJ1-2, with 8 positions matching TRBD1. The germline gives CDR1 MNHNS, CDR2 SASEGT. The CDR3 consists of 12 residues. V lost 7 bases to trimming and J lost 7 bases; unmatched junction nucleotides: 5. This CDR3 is CASTDRAAGYTF. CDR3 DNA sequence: TGTGCCAGCACGGACAGGGCTGCTGGCTACACCTTC.

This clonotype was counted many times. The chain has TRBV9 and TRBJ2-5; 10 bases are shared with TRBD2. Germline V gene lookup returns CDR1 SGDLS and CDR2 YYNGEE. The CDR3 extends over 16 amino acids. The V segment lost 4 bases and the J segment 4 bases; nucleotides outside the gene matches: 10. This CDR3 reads CASSTTAGGPRETQYF. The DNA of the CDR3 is TGTGCCAGCAGCACCACAGCGGGAGGGCCTAGAGAGACCCAGTACTTC.

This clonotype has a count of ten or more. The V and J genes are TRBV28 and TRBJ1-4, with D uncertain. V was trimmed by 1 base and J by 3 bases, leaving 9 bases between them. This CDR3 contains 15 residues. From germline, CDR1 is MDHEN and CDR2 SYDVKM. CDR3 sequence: CASSLYGNPNEKLFF. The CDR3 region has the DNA TGTGCCAGCAGTTTATATGGGAATCCTAATGAAAAACTGTTTTTT.

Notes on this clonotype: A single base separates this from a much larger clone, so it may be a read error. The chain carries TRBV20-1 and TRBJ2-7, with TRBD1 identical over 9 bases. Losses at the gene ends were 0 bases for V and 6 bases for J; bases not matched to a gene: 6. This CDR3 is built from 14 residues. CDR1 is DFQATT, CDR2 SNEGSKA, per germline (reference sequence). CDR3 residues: CSARDGDRVCEQYF. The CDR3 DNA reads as TGCAGTGCTAGAGATGGGGACAGGGTGTGCGAGCAGTACTTC.

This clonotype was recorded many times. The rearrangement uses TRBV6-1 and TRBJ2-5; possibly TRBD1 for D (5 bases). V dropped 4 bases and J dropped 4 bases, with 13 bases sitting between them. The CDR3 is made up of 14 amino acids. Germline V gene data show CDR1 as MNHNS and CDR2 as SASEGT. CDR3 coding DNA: TGTGCCAGCAGTGGTATTGGGGCAGGAGAGACCCAGTACTTC. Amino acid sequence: CASSGIGAGETQYF.

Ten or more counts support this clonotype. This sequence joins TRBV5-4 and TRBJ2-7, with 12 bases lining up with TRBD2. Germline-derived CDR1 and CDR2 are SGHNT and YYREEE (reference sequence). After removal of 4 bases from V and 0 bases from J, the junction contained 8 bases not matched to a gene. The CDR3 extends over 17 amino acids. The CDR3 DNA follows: TGTGCCAGCAGCCCTAGACTAGCGGGGGCCATCTCCTACGAGCAGTACTTC. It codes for CASSPRLAGAISYEQYF. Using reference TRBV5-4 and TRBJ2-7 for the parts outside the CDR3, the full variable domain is ETGVTQSPTHLIKTRGQQVTLRCSSQSGHNTVSWYQQALGQGPQFIFQYYREEENGRGNFPPRFSGLQFPNYSSELNVNALELDDSALYLCASSPRLAGAISYEQYFGPGTRLTVT.

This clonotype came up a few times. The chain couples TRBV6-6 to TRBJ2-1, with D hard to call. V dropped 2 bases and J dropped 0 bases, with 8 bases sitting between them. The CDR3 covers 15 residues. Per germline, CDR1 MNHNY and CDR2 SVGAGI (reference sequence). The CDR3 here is CASSYDGRSYNEQFF. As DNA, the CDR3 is TGTGCCAGCAGTTACGATGGGCGCTCCTACAATGAGCAGTTCTTC.

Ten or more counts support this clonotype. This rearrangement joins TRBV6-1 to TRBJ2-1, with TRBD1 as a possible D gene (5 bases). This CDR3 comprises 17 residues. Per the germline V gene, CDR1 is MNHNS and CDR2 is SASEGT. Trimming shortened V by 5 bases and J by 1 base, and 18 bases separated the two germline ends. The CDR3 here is CASSNPQVSDSYNEQFF. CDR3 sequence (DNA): TGTGCCAGCAGTAACCCACAGGTGTCTGATTCCTACAATGAGCAGTTCTTC.